These 20 T cell receptor beta chains share one sample of origin, sequenced in a study of blood T cell repertoires in COVID-19. Clones were read by immunoSEQ multiplex PCR, and TCRdb kept only the in-frame ones, dropping some. The profile shows about 180,000 clones, about 81% of them singletons. The source material was peripheral blood. These receptors came from a woman of 80 years or more with COVID-19, enrolled during active disease.

Written as DNA, the CDR3 is TGTGCCAGCAGCCAGGCTCTTACTAGCGGGGGGGCAGTCCACACAGATACGCAGTATTTT. It encodes CASSQALTSGGAVHTDTQYF. V and J are TRBV5-4 and TRBJ2-3, with 13 bases identical to TRBD2. The ends lost 4 bases at V and 2 bases at J; junction bases unmatched: 16. Germline V CDR1 and CDR2: SGHNT, YYREEE (reference sequence). The CDR3 covers 20 residues.

The rearrangement links TRBV2 to TRBJ1-1; 7 bases are shared with TRBD1. The CDR3 runs to 14 residues. V was pared by 6 bases and J by 3 bases, with 7 bases of the junction left unmatched. The germline V gene encodes CDR1 SNHLY and CDR2 FYNNEI. The chain's CDR3 is CASSLEGQYTEAFF. In nucleotides, the CDR3 is TGTGCCAGCAGCCTAGAGGGACAGTACACTGAAGCTTTCTTT. The variable domain in full, completed from reference TRBV2 and TRBJ1-1, reads EPEVTQTPSHQVTQMGQEVILRCVPISNHLYFYWYRQILGQKVEFLVSFYNNEISEKSEIFDDQFSVERPDGSNFTLKIRSTKLEDSAMYFCASSLEGQYTEAFFGQGTRLTVV.

The chain is built from TRBV4-1 and TRBJ1-2, with 7 bases aligning to TRBD1. V gave up 4 bases and J gave up 3 bases; unmatched junction bases: 2. This CDR3 contains 13 residues. Germline CDR1 reads MGHRA; CDR2 reads YSYEKL. CDR3 DNA sequence: TGCGCCAGCAGCCCCCAGGGGGACTATGGCTACACCTTC. It encodes CASSPQGDYGYTF.

The chain has TRBV12-3 or TRBV12-4 and TRBJ1-2; maybe TRBD1 (5 bases). The CDR3 loop spans 13 amino acids. Trimming cost V 3 bases and J 6 bases, with 11 bases left between them. The CDR3 reads CASSFGRTNGYTF. CDR3 DNA: TGTGCCAGCAGTTTTGGCAGGACAAATGGCTACACCTTC.

The genes are TRBV5-5 and TRBJ2-7; 9 positions agree with TRBD1. Germline V gene data show CDR1 as SGHKS and CDR2 as YYEKEE (reference sequence). The CDR3 extends over 15 amino acids. V trimming: 3 bases; J trimming: 1 base; junction bases outside the gene matches: 5. The CDR3 is CASSSAGTGSYEQYF. Here the CDR3 DNA reads TGTGCCAGCAGCTCAGCCGGGACAGGGTCCTACGAGCAGTACTTC.

The CDR3 DNA reads as TGTGCCAGCAGCCGTAACAGGGGACAAGAGACCCAGTACTTC. This codes for CASSRNRGQETQYF. V and J are TRBV7-2 and TRBJ2-5; 7 bases map to TRBD1. This CDR3 is built from 14 residues. Trimming took 5 bases from V and 2 from J; bases not matched to a gene: 5. Germline loops: CDR1 SGHTA, CDR2 FQGNSA.

This clone was detected only a few times. This chain links TRBV27 with TRBJ2-6; the D gene is possibly TRBD2 (6 bases). V lost 2 bases to trimming and J lost 1 base, with 6 bases between them. Germline assignment: CDR1 MNHEY and CDR2 SMNVEV (reference sequence). The CDR3 runs to 15 residues. The CDR3 spells CASSLRGSGANVLTF. Written as DNA, the CDR3 is TGTGCCAGCAGTTTACGGGGGTCTGGGGCCAACGTCCTGACTTTC.

The V and J genes are TRBV28 and TRBJ2-2, with D perhaps TRBD1 (7 bases). Between the trimmed V and J ends, which lost 5 bases and 4 bases, there was a span of 23 bases. CDR1 and CDR2 from the germline V gene are MDHEN and SYDVKM. The CDR3 runs 18 residues. The CDR3 DNA sequence: TGTGCCAGCAGTCCCCCAGGGGGGCCGCGGAAAACCACCGGGGAGCTGTTTTTT. This encodes CASSPPGGPRKTTGELFF.

The rearrangement joins TRBV24-1 to TRBJ2-3, with 8 bases fitting TRBD2. Per the germline V gene, CDR1 is KGHDR and CDR2 is SFDVKD. There are 16 residues in the CDR3. V was pared by 2 bases and J by 1 base, with 4 bases of the junction left unmatched. CDR3 coding DNA: TGTGCCACCAGTGATTCCCTGACTAGCGGCACAGATACGCAGTATTTT. It translates to CATSDSLTSGTDTQYF.

The chain employs TRBV5-1 and TRBJ2-3; tentative D call: TRBD2 (6 bases). V was pared by 3 bases and J by 11 bases, with 19 bases between. The CDR3 length is 14 residues. CDR1 and CDR2 from the germline V gene are SGHRS and YFSETQ. CDR3 amino acids: CASSSLLSGEWQYF. The CDR3 DNA follows: TGCGCCAGCAGCTCCCTCCTTAGCGGAGAATGGCAGTATTTT.

This clone was seen more than once but under ten times. V is TRBV5-6 and J is TRBJ2-3; 11 bases are shared with TRBD2. The CDR3 sequence is 18 residues long. The V gene's germline CDR1 is SGHDT and CDR2 YYEEEE. J gave up 0 bases and V 3 bases, and 9 bases lay outside the gene matches. This CDR3 is CASSSTSGGFLSTDTQYF. Written as DNA, the CDR3 is TGTGCCAGCAGCTCAACTAGCGGGGGTTTTCTTAGCACAGATACGCAGTATTTT.

This chain connects TRBV15 to TRBJ2-5; D remains unclear. Trimming pared 4 bases from V and 2 bases from J, leaving 8 bases between. CDR3 length: 13 residues. The germline gives CDR1 LNHNV, CDR2 YYDKDF (reference sequence). The CDR3 bases are TGTGCCACCAGCACCGGGTTTCAAGAGACCCAGTACTTC. Its protein is CATSTGFQETQYF.

This sequence joins TRBV7-9 and TRBJ1-1; D is uncertain. CDR1 is SEHNR, CDR2 FQNEAQ, per germline (reference sequence). This CDR3 region has 15 residues. Deletions cut 10 bases from V and 1 base from J, with 19 bases between. The CDR3 reads CATLAWYSGNTEAFF. DNA of the CDR3: TGTGCCACCCTGGCGTGGTATTCAGGGAACACTGAAGCTTTCTTT.

The V and J genes are TRBV7-2 and TRBJ2-5; D is perhaps TRBD1 (6 bases). The CDR3 loop spans 17 amino acids. The germline V gene has CDR1 SGHTA and CDR2 FQGNSA. Trimming removed 1 base at V and 5 bases at J, with 20 bases between. The DNA for the CDR3 is TGTGCCAGCAGCTTAGTGGGGGCAGGGAGTGTTCAGGAGACCCAGTACTTC. The encoded protein is CASSLVGAGSVQETQYF.

The CDR3 sequence: CAASFFRTGAGDEQFF. As DNA, the CDR3 is TGTGCCGCAAGCTTTTTCCGCACAGGGGCTGGGGATGAGCAGTTCTTC. V usage is TRBV7-9 and J usage is TRBJ2-1, with 7 bases matching TRBD1. J lost 8 bases, V lost 11 bases, and 21 bases had no gene match. This CDR3 region has 16 residues. From germline, CDR1 is SEHNR and CDR2 FQNEAQ (reference sequence).

The chain joins TRBV11-2 to TRBJ2-7; 7 nucleotides agree with TRBD1. Trimming took 6 bases from V and 2 from J; bases not matched to a gene: 13. Germline V gives CDR1 SGHAT, CDR2 FQNNGV. The CDR3 is 16 amino acids. This CDR3 is CASSPDRVWGTYEQYF. Written as DNA, the CDR3 is TGTGCCAGCAGTCCCGACAGGGTTTGGGGGACCTACGAGCAGTACTTC.

This chain joins TRBV15 and TRBJ1-5, with D perhaps TRBD1 (6 bases). Germline CDR1 and CDR2: LNHNV and YYDKDF (reference sequence). The CDR3 has 19 amino acids. V lost 5 bases, J lost 0 bases, and 23 bases lay in between. The CDR3 region has the DNA TGTGCCACCAGCCTCCCCGGGACACCGGGACAATATAGCAATCAGCCCCAGCATTTT. Protein product: CATSLPGTPGQYSNQPQHF.

This chain links TRBV5-1 with TRBJ1-1; TRBD1 aligns across 7 bases. Losses at the gene ends were 4 bases for V and 0 bases for J; bases not matched to a gene: 9. This CDR3 spans 16 amino acids. The germline CDR1 and CDR2 sequences are SGHRS and YFSETQ. The DNA of the CDR3 is TGCGCCAGCAGCCCAATGACAGGGAACATGAACACTGAAGCTTTCTTT. Its protein is CASSPMTGNMNTEAFF.

The rearrangement uses TRBV4-2 and TRBJ2-1; D may be TRBD1 (6 bases). Germline V gives CDR1 LGHNA, CDR2 YNFKEQ. The germline V and J ends were trimmed by 2 bases and 5 bases, with 16 bases remaining between them. The CDR3 is 16 amino acids. The DNA for the CDR3 is TGTGCCAGCAGCCAACTAGCTGGGGGCTACAACAATGAGCAGTTCTTC. Its translation is CASSQLAGGYNNEQFF.

The gene calls are TRBV19 and TRBJ1-1; the match to TRBD1 covers 7 bases. The CDR3 is made up of 16 amino acids. Trimming removed 3 bases from V and 1 base from J; junction bases left unmatched: 8. Germline-derived CDR1 and CDR2 are LNHDA and SQIVND (reference sequence). CDR3: CASSIQGQRSNTEAFF. The DNA for the CDR3 is TGTGCCAGTAGTATTCAGGGACAGAGATCGAACACTGAAGCTTTCTTT.